Sequencing of this T cell receptor beta chain was carried out in a study of T cells in tuberculosis. Profiled with immunoSEQ multiplex PCR; TCRdb holds only in-frame clones, not every one. This table holds tens of thousands of clones, about 91% found once. Stated time point: new active TB diagnosis, blood taken before or within 7 days of starting treatment. The CDR3 sequence is 15 residues long. The germline V gene has CDR1 MNHEY and CDR2 SMNVEV (reference sequence). V was trimmed by 2 bases and J by 0 bases, leaving 8 bases between them. The chain links TRBV27 to TRBJ1-5; D unclear. This TCR came from an adult with tuberculosis. Some clones in this sample may be carry-over from other donors' samples. The specimen was PBMCs, collected at tuberculosis diagnosis. The CDR3 here is CASSLQASSNQPQHF. The CDR3 bases are TGTGCCAGCAGTTTACAGGCTTCTAGCAATCAGCCCCAGCATTTT.